Listed below are T cell receptor beta chains from one sample, sequenced in a study of blood T cell repertoires in COVID-19. Sequencing was performed with immunoSEQ multiplex PCR; in TCRdb, only in-frame clones are kept and a portion is missing. The table has approximately 250,000 clones, 90% seen once. The sequenced sample was PBMCs or T cells enriched from blood (not recorded which). The receptors come from a woman under 40 with acute COVID-19. Each CDR3 is given with its conserved first and last residue. A D gene is named only where the DNA matches it firmly. The size of a clone is reported for some rows only, either as once, few or many, or as a class for expanded clones.

D gene: TRBD2; clone size: NA; V gene: TRBV4-1; J gene: TRBJ2-7; CDR3 DNA: TGCGCCAGCAGCCAGCTCGACCTGGGGCTAGCGGGAGGGAACGAGCAGTACTTC; CDR3 protein: CASSQLDLGLAGGNEQYF
D gene: TRBD1; clone size: NA; V gene: TRBV13; J gene: TRBJ2-7; CDR3 DNA: TGTGCCAGCAGCTACGCCGGGACAGGTCTATACGAGCAGTACTTC; CDR3 protein: CASSYAGTGLYEQYF
D gene: NA; clone size: NA; V gene: TRBV29-1; J gene: TRBJ2-7; CDR3 DNA: TGCAGCGTGGGTCGGGATGGCTACGAGCAGTACTTC; CDR3 protein: CSVGRDGYEQYF
D gene: NA; clone size: NA; V gene: TRBV5-4; J gene: TRBJ2-6; CDR3 DNA: TGTGCCAGCAGCTTGGCTCGGGACTCTGGGGCCAACGTCCTGACTTTC; CDR3 protein: CASSLARDSGANVLTF
D gene: TRBD1; clone size: NA; V gene: TRBV5-1; J gene: TRBJ1-1; CDR3 DNA: TGCGCCAGCAGCTTGCCGACAGGGCAGTACCCTAGGGCGACTGAAGCTTTCTTT; CDR3 protein: CASSLPTGQYPRATEAFF
D gene: TRBD2; clone size: NA; V gene: TRBV11-1; J gene: TRBJ2-1; CDR3 DNA: TGTGCCAGCAGCCCTAGCGGGAACTACAATGAGCAGTTCTTC; CDR3 protein: CASSPSGNYNEQFF
D gene: NA; clone size: NA; V gene: TRBV5-6; J gene: TRBJ2-5; CDR3 DNA: TGTGCCAGCAGCTTGGGCGCTGGAGAGACCCAGTACTTC; CDR3 protein: CASSLGAGETQYF
D gene: TRBD1; clone size: once; V gene: TRBV19; J gene: TRBJ1-3; CDR3 DNA: TGTGCCAGTAGTGGACAGGGGGCTGTTGTTTACTCTGGAAACACCATATATTTT; CDR3 protein: CASSGQGAVVYSGNTIYF
D gene: NA; clone size: NA; V gene: TRBV19; J gene: TRBJ1-4; CDR3 DNA: TGTGCCAGTACCCTTCGGACTGTTGATGAAAAACTGTTTTTT; CDR3 protein: CASTLRTVDEKLFF
D gene: TRBD1; clone size: NA; V gene: TRBV7-6; J gene: TRBJ2-1; CDR3 DNA: TGTGCCAGCAGCTTAGCGGGGGGACAGGGGGCAAGGAATGAGCAGTTCTTC; CDR3 protein: CASSLAGGQGARNEQFF
D gene: TRBD2; clone size: NA; V gene: TRBV11-2; J gene: TRBJ2-2; CDR3 DNA: TGTGCCAGCAGCTCCCTAGCGGGAAAAACCGGGGAGCTGTTTTTT; CDR3 protein: CASSSLAGKTGELFF
D gene: NA; clone size: NA; V gene: TRBV27; J gene: TRBJ1-5; CDR3 DNA: TGTGCCAGCAGTCCGTCCCTGTATCAGCCCCAGCATTTT; CDR3 protein: CASSPSLYQPQHF
D gene: TRBD2; clone size: NA; V gene: TRBV9; J gene: TRBJ2-2; CDR3 DNA: TGTGCCAGCAGCGATCTAGCGGGAGGCGCCGGGGAGCTGTTTTTT; CDR3 protein: CASSDLAGGAGELFF
D gene: NA; clone size: NA; V gene: TRBV13; J gene: TRBJ2-7; CDR3 DNA: TGTGCCAGCAACTTTATGGGACAAGCCTACGAGCAGTACTTC; CDR3 protein: CASNFMGQAYEQYF
D gene: TRBD1; clone size: NA; V gene: TRBV7-3; J gene: TRBJ2-2; CDR3 DNA: TGTGCCAGCAGCTCCGGACAGGGTAGCAGGGAGCTGTTTTTT; CDR3 protein: CASSSGQGSRELFF
D gene: NA; clone size: NA; V gene: TRBV6-2/TRBV6-3; J gene: TRBJ1-5; CDR3 DNA: TGTGCCAGCAGCCACCTAAGTCAGCCCCAGCATTTT; CDR3 protein: CASSHLSQPQHF
D gene: TRBD1; clone size: NA; V gene: TRBV7-8; J gene: TRBJ2-7; CDR3 DNA: TGTGCCAGCAGCCGCGGACAGGGCGACGAGCAGTACTTC; CDR3 protein: CASSRGQGDEQYF
D gene: TRBD1; clone size: NA; V gene: TRBV2; J gene: TRBJ2-1; CDR3 DNA: TGTGCCAGCAGTGATCACTTTGGGGCAGGGGGCACGTACAATGAGCAGTTCTTC; CDR3 protein: CASSDHFGAGGTYNEQFF
D gene: TRBD2; clone size: NA; V gene: TRBV19; J gene: TRBJ2-1; CDR3 DNA: TGTGCCAGTAGTAGGAGCGGGAGGGCCGCGGAAAATGAGCAGTTCTTC; CDR3 protein: CASSRSGRAAENEQFF
D gene: NA; clone size: NA; V gene: TRBV6-5; J gene: TRBJ2-7; CDR3 DNA: TGTGCCAGCAGTTACTCATCAGGCCGCACCTACGAGCAGTACTTC; CDR3 protein: CASSYSSGRTYEQYF
D gene: TRBD1; clone size: NA; V gene: TRBV10-1; J gene: TRBJ1-6; CDR3 DNA: TGCGCCAGCAGTGAGTTTATCCCGGGACAGGGGGCGCGGAATTCACCCCTCCACTTT; CDR3 protein: CASSEFIPGQGARNSPLHF
D gene: NA; clone size: medium-sized; V gene: TRBV12-3/TRBV12-4; J gene: TRBJ2-7; CDR3 DNA: TGTGCCAGCAGTTTAGGGGGAGCCCTCCGGTACTTC; CDR3 protein: CASSLGGALRYF
D gene: TRBD1; clone size: NA; V gene: TRBV24-1; J gene: TRBJ2-2; CDR3 DNA: TGTGCCACCAGTGATTGGGGACAGGGCACCGGGGAGCTGTTTTTT; CDR3 protein: CATSDWGQGTGELFF
D gene: NA; clone size: NA; V gene: TRBV28; J gene: TRBJ2-3; CDR3 DNA: TGTGCCAGCAGTTTTATGACAGATACGCAGTATTTT; CDR3 protein: CASSFMTDTQYF
D gene: NA; clone size: NA; V gene: TRBV4-3; J gene: TRBJ2-1; CDR3 DNA: TGCGCCAGCAGCCAAGATAGGGGTGGGGATGAGCAGTTCTTC; CDR3 protein: CASSQDRGGDEQFF
D gene: NA; clone size: NA; V gene: TRBV27; J gene: TRBJ2-1; CDR3 DNA: TGTGCCAGCAGTTTACGGAGGGACAATGAGCAGTTCTTC; CDR3 protein: CASSLRRDNEQFF
D gene: NA; clone size: NA; V gene: TRBV20-1; J gene: TRBJ2-7; CDR3 DNA: TGCAGTGCTAGTGCGGACAGCCCCTACGAGCAGTACTTC; CDR3 protein: CSASADSPYEQYF
D gene: NA; clone size: NA; V gene: TRBV5-1; J gene: TRBJ2-3; CDR3 DNA: TGCGCCAGCAGCGGGCAGACCGGGGGTTTGGTAGCAGATACGCAGTATTTT; CDR3 protein: CASSGQTGGLVADTQYF
D gene: NA; clone size: once; V gene: TRBV4-3; J gene: TRBJ1-6; CDR3 DNA: TGCGCCAGCAGCCAAGAGGGCAGGGAATCACCCCTCCACTTT; CDR3 protein: CASSQEGRESPLHF
D gene: TRBD2; clone size: NA; V gene: TRBV3-1/TRBV3-2; J gene: TRBJ2-1; CDR3 DNA: TGTGCCAGCAGCCTGAACAGCGGGAGCCTCTACAATGAGCAGTTCTTC; CDR3 protein: CASSLNSGSLYNEQFF
D gene: TRBD1; clone size: NA; V gene: TRBV14; J gene: TRBJ1-1; CDR3 DNA: TGTGCCAGCAGCCTTTCTTCGTGGGACAGGAGGCACACTGAAGCTTTCTTT; CDR3 protein: CASSLSSWDRRHTEAFF
D gene: TRBD1; clone size: NA; V gene: TRBV3-1/TRBV3-2; J gene: TRBJ1-1; CDR3 DNA: TGTGCCAGCAGCCAAGTGTCCAGGGGGCTACTGAACACTGAAGCTTTCTTT; CDR3 protein: CASSQVSRGLLNTEAFF
D gene: TRBD2; clone size: NA; V gene: TRBV2; J gene: TRBJ2-3; CDR3 DNA: TGTGCCAGCAAAAGGGGACTAGCGTCAGATACGCAGTATTTT; CDR3 protein: CASKRGLASDTQYF
D gene: TRBD2; clone size: NA; V gene: TRBV27; J gene: TRBJ2-3; CDR3 DNA: TGTGCCAGCAAAAGACCCGGGACTAAGGCGCAGTATTTT; CDR3 protein: CASKRPGTKAQYF
D gene: TRBD1; clone size: NA; V gene: TRBV4-1; J gene: TRBJ2-1; CDR3 DNA: TGCGCCAGCAGCCAAGTGACGGACAGGGCAAATGAGCAGTTCTTC; CDR3 protein: CASSQVTDRANEQFF
D gene: NA; clone size: once; V gene: TRBV6-5; J gene: TRBJ1-1; CDR3 DNA: TGTGCCAGCAGTTACTCCACAGTGAACACTGAAGCTTTCTTT; CDR3 protein: CASSYSTVNTEAFF
D gene: TRBD1; clone size: few; V gene: TRBV2; J gene: TRBJ1-4; CDR3 DNA: TGTGCCAGCAGCCGGGACAGGGGCGGTGAAAAACTGTTTTTT; CDR3 protein: CASSRDRGGEKLFF
D gene: NA; clone size: NA; V gene: TRBV30; J gene: TRBJ1-1; CDR3 DNA: TGTGCCTGGAGTGGAACAGGGTTTTCAACTGAAGCTTTCTTT; CDR3 protein: CAWSGTGFSTEAFF
D gene: NA; clone size: NA; V gene: TRBV27; J gene: TRBJ1-5; CDR3 DNA: TGTGCCAGCAGTTTTGGGACGGGGGTTAATCAGCCCCAGCATTTT; CDR3 protein: CASSFGTGVNQPQHF
D gene: TRBD1; clone size: NA; V gene: TRBV4-2; J gene: TRBJ1-4; CDR3 DNA: TGTGCCAGCAGCCAAGAGGCTGGGACAGCGGTGCCCATTAATGAAAAACTGTTTTTT; CDR3 protein: CASSQEAGTAVPINEKLFF
D gene: TRBD1; clone size: NA; V gene: TRBV28; J gene: TRBJ1-5; CDR3 DNA: TGTGCCAGCAATCCTTCAGGGGGAGATAGCAATCAGCCCCAGCATTTT; CDR3 protein: CASNPSGGDSNQPQHF
D gene: NA; clone size: NA; V gene: TRBV11-2; J gene: TRBJ1-6; CDR3 DNA: TGTGCCAGCAGCTCGCACGGACAGAGGGGTAATTCACCCCTCCACTTT; CDR3 protein: CASSSHGQRGNSPLHF
D gene: TRBD2; clone size: NA; V gene: TRBV28; J gene: TRBJ2-7; CDR3 DNA: TGTGCCAGCAGCCCCATGACTAGCGGTTCCTACGAGCAGTACTTC; CDR3 protein: CASSPMTSGSYEQYF
D gene: TRBD2; clone size: NA; V gene: TRBV18; J gene: TRBJ2-7; CDR3 DNA: TGTGCCAGCTCACCATCGGCTAGGTTGATAGCGGGAGGTTATTGGTCCTACGAGCAGTACTTC; CDR3 protein: CASSPSARLIAGGYWSYEQYF
D gene: NA; clone size: NA; V gene: TRBV18; J gene: TRBJ1-1; CDR3 DNA: TGTGCCAGCTCACCACGAAGCGGGTTGGTGAACACTGAAGCTTTCTTT; CDR3 protein: CASSPRSGLVNTEAFF
D gene: TRBD2; clone size: NA; V gene: TRBV18; J gene: TRBJ2-1; CDR3 DNA: TGTGCCAGCTCACTTGGGACTAGCGGGAGTTTAGGTGAGCAGTTCTTC; CDR3 protein: CASSLGTSGSLGEQFF
D gene: NA; clone size: NA; V gene: TRBV27; J gene: TRBJ2-1; CDR3 DNA: TGTGCCAGCAGCTACACAGGGCCTAACTACTACAATGAGCAGTTCTTC; CDR3 protein: CASSYTGPNYYNEQFF
D gene: NA; clone size: NA; V gene: TRBV10-1; J gene: TRBJ1-5; CDR3 DNA: TGCGCCTCGTCATGGCCCAATCAGCCCCAGCATTTT; CDR3 protein: CASSWPNQPQHF
D gene: TRBD2; clone size: NA; V gene: TRBV24-1; J gene: TRBJ2-1; CDR3 DNA: TGTGCCACCAGTGATTTGACAGGAGCGGGAGAATCCAATGAGCAGTTCTTC; CDR3 protein: CATSDLTGAGESNEQFF
D gene: NA; clone size: once; V gene: TRBV9; J gene: TRBJ2-7; CDR3 DNA: TGTGCCAGCAGCGCAGGGACCTACGAGCAGTACTTC; CDR3 protein: CASSAGTYEQYF
D gene: TRBD1; clone size: NA; V gene: TRBV28; J gene: TRBJ1-6; CDR3 DNA: TGTGCCAGCAGTTTATTTCGCGGACAGGTCTATAATTCACCCCTCCACTTT; CDR3 protein: CASSLFRGQVYNSPLHF
D gene: NA; clone size: NA; V gene: TRBV19; J gene: TRBJ2-7; CDR3 DNA: TGTGCCAGTTCTAGCTCCTACGAGCAGTACTTC; CDR3 protein: CASSSSYEQYF